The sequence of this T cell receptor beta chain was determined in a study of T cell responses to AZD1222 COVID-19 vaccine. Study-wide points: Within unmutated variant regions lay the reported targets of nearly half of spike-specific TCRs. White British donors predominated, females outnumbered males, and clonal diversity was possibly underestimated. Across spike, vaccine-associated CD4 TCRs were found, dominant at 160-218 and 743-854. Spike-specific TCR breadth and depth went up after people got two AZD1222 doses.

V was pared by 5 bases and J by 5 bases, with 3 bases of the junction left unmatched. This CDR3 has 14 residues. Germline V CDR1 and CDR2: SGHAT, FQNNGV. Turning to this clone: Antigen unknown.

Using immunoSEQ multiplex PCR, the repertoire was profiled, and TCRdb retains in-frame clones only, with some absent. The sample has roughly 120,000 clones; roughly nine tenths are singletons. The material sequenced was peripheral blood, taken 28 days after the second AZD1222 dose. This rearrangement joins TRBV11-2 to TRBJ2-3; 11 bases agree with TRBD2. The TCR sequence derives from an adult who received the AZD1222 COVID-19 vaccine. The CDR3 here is CASSVAGGIDTQYF. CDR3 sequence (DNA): TGTGCCAGCAGCGTAGCGGGGGGGATAGATACGCAGTATTTT.